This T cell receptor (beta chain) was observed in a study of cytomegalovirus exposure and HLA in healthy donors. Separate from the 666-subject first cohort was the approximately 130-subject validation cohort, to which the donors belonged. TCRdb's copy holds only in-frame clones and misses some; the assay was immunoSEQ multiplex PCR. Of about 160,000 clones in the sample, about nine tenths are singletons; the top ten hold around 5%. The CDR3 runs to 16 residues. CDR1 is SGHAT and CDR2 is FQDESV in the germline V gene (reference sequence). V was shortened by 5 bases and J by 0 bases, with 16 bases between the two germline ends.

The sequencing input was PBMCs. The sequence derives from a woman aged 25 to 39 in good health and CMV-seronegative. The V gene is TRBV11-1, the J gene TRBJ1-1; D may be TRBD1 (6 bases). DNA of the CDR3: TGTGCCAGCAGCGGCGTCAGGGGATACTTGAACACTGAAGCTTTCTTT. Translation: CASSGVRGYLNTEAFF.